The rows below give T cell receptor beta chains drawn from one sample of a study of cytomegalovirus exposure and HLA in healthy donors. Only in-frame clones appear in the TCRdb table, and some are missing; sequencing was by immunoSEQ multiplex PCR. The sample holds about 120,000 clones, 70% to 80% seen once. The specimen was PBMCs. The source of these receptors is a woman in her 40s in good health and CMV-seropositive. CDR3s include the opening cysteine and the closing phenylalanine or tryptophan. The D gene is left open where the match is weak. Clone size is not always given. Where it is, it says once, few, many or a class for expanded clones.

.,TRBV5-1,TRBD2,TRBJ2-2,TGCGCCAGCAGCTTCGGGGGGGACACCGGGGAGCTGTTTTTT,CASSFGGDTGELFF
.,TRBV5-6,.,TRBJ2-7,TGTGCCAGCAGCTTGGACCAGGGGACCTACGAGCAGTACTTC,CASSLDQGTYEQYF
.,TRBV29-1,.,TRBJ1-4,TGCAGTTCAGGGGTAGGGGAAAAACTGTTTTTT,CSSGVGEKLFF
.,TRBV4-1,TRBD2,TRBJ2-7,TGCGCCAGCAGCCAACGCGAGACTAGCGGGGGGACCTACGAGCAGTACTTC,CASSQRETSGGTYEQYF
.,TRBV5-1,TRBD2,TRBJ2-3,TGCGCCAGCAGCCAAGTTAGCGGGGGGGCCCCTTATACGCAGTATTTT,CASSQVSGGAPYTQYF
.,TRBV7-2,.,TRBJ2-2,TGTGCCAGCAGCTTCGGTCGATACGGCACCGGGGAGCTGTTTTTT,CASSFGRYGTGELFF
few,TRBV5-4,TRBD2,TRBJ2-5,TGTGCCAGCAGCCAGGCCACTAGCGGGATGAGGACCCAGTACTTC,CASSQATSGMRTQYF
.,TRBV6-1,.,TRBJ1-5,TGTGCCACCTCGGGTCCGTATAGCAATCAGCCCCAGCATTTT,CATSGPYSNQPQHF
.,TRBV4-1,TRBD1,TRBJ1-5,TGCGCCAGCAGCCAAGCCCTCAGGACAGGGAAGAGGGACAATCAGCCCCAGCATTTT,CASSQALRTGKRDNQPQHF
few,TRBV7-9,.,TRBJ1-4,TGTGCCAGCGCCACCAACAGGGACACCAATGAAAAACTGTTTTTT,CASATNRDTNEKLFF
.,TRBV6-5,.,TRBJ2-3,TGTGCCAGCACCCGAGGCGGATACACAGATACGCAGTATTTT,CASTRGGYTDTQYF
few,TRBV18,.,TRBJ2-5,TGTGCCAGCTCACCACGGTCAAGTAGCATCCAATCAGAGACCCAGTACTTC,CASSPRSSSIQSETQYF
.,TRBV27,.,TRBJ2-1,TGTGCCAGCAGTTTGGAGACCACGCTCCGGTACAATGAGCAGTTCTTC,CASSLETTLRYNEQFF
.,TRBV5-1,.,TRBJ2-3,TGCGCCAGCGGCAGCGGAAATAGCGGACCCACAGATACGCAGTATTTT,CASGSGNSGPTDTQYF
.,TRBV19,TRBD1,TRBJ2-6,TGTGCCAGTAGTATAGAGGACAGGTTTGACTCTGGGGCCAACGTCCTGACTTTC,CASSIEDRFDSGANVLTF
.,TRBV5-1,.,TRBJ2-5,TGCGCCAGCAGCCCCACGAGCTCTCGCGAGACCCAGTACTTC,CASSPTSSRETQYF
.,TRBV18,.,TRBJ2-7,TGTGCCAGCTCACCTACTCAGGGTGACGAGCAGTACTTC,CASSPTQGDEQYF
.,TRBV6-1,.,TRBJ2-2,TGTGCCAGCAGATCGGGACATAAGACCGGGGAGCTGTTTTTT,CASRSGHKTGELFF
.,TRBV5-6,TRBD1,TRBJ1-6,TGTGCCAGCGGCTTGGAAGGGGGCGTCTCACCCCTCCACTTT,CASGLEGGVSPLHF
few,TRBV7-2,.,TRBJ1-2,TGTGCCAGCAGCTTAGCGTCTGGGTGGGGGGACTATGGCTACACCTTC,CASSLASGWGDYGYTF